This is a list of T cell receptor beta chains from one sample in a study of control samples from healthy donors and cancer patients. Sequenced by immunoSEQ multiplex PCR; TCRdb stores in-frame clones only, minus some. Among 180,000 or so clones listed, 91% were seen once. The sample taken for sequencing was blood. The receptor set was obtained from a woman between 25 and 40 years old in good health. Each CDR3 is given with its conserved first and last residue. A D gene is named only where the DNA matches it firmly. The listing skips clone size in some rows; elsewhere it reads once, few, many or a size class.

V	D	J	size	DNA	CDR3
TRBV29-1	-	TRBJ1-3	-	TGCAGCGTTGGGAGGGGAACTGGAAACACCATATATTTT	CSVGRGTGNTIYF
TRBV4-2	-	TRBJ1-4	-	TGTGCCAGCAGCCAAGCTTTAGGGACTAATGAAAAACTGTTTTTT	CASSQALGTNEKLFF
TRBV27	-	TRBJ2-1	-	TGTGCCAGCAGTTTTAGAGGCGATGAGCAGTTCTTC	CASSFRGDEQFF
TRBV19	-	TRBJ2-7	-	TGTGCCAGTAGTATAGAGGGCCGGGGCTCCTACGAGCAGTACTTC	CASSIEGRGSYEQYF
TRBV19	TRBD1	TRBJ1-5	-	TGTGCCAGTAGTCGGACAGGGGGCGGATATAGCAATCAGCCCCAGCATTTT	CASSRTGGGYSNQPQHF
TRBV12-3/TRBV12-4	-	TRBJ1-4	once	TGTGCCAGCAGTTTGAGGTCAGAAAAACTGTTTTTT	CASSLRSEKLFF
TRBV7-2	-	TRBJ1-1	-	TGTGCCAGCAGCTTAGAGGGACATAACATGAACACTGAAGCTTTCTTT	CASSLEGHNMNTEAFF
TRBV5-6	-	TRBJ2-7	-	TGTGCCAGCAGCTTTCAGGGGTACGAGCAGTACTTC	CASSFQGYEQYF
TRBV27	TRBD2	TRBJ2-7	once	TGTGCCAGCAGTGGTTCCACTAGCGCCTACGAGCAGTACTTC	CASSGSTSAYEQYF
TRBV19	TRBD1	TRBJ2-1	-	TGTGCCAGTAGTCAGGGACAGAGCTCCTACAATGAGCAGTTCTTC	CASSQGQSSYNEQFF
TRBV7-3	TRBD2	TRBJ2-2	-	TGTGCCAGCAGGGCTAGCGGCACGAACACCGGGGAGCTGTTTTTT	CASRASGTNTGELFF
TRBV12-3/TRBV12-4	TRBD1	TRBJ1-1	once	TGTGCCAGCAGTTTGGGACAGACTGAAGCTTTCTTT	CASSLGQTEAFF
TRBV25-1	-	TRBJ1-1	-	TGTGCCAGCAGTGAATCAGGGAACACTGAAGCTTTCTTT	CASSESGNTEAFF
TRBV7-9	-	TRBJ2-1	once	TGTGCCAGCAGCTTAGTGGCAGGCCACAATGAGCAGTTCTTC	CASSLVAGHNEQFF
TRBV11-2	TRBD1	TRBJ1-4	once	TGTGCCAGCAGCTTAGGCAGGGGGCGGACTAATGAAAAACTGTTTTTT	CASSLGRGRTNEKLFF
TRBV24-1	-	TRBJ1-5	-	TGTGCCACCAGTGAGGGGACTCGCAATCAGCCCCAGCATTTT	CATSEGTRNQPQHF
TRBV14	-	TRBJ1-3	-	TGTGCCAGCAGCCAAGAGGGGGGCCTTAGAAACACCATATATTTT	CASSQEGGLRNTIYF
TRBV27	TRBD2	TRBJ2-2	-	TGTGCCAGCAGTTCGGGACTATCGAACACCGGGGAGCTGTTTTTT	CASSSGLSNTGELFF
TRBV2	-	TRBJ1-2	-	TGTGCCAGCAGTGCCCGGGGCCGAGACGACTATGGCTACACCTTC	CASSARGRDDYGYTF
TRBV7-2	-	TRBJ1-1	-	TGTGCCAGCAGCTTACAGGGGCCCGTGAACACTGAAGCTTTCTTT	CASSLQGPVNTEAFF
TRBV6-5	-	TRBJ1-1	-	TGTGCCAGCAGTTACGAAGGGAACACTGAAGCTTTCTTT	CASSYEGNTEAFF
TRBV15	TRBD1	TRBJ2-5	once	TGTGCCACCAGCACAGCCCCGACAGGGCCCGAGACCCAGTACTTC	CATSTAPTGPETQYF
TRBV7-9	-	TRBJ1-3	-	TGTGCCAGCAGCTTAGGGACGGACTCTGGAAACACCATATATTTT	CASSLGTDSGNTIYF
TRBV18	-	TRBJ1-3	-	TGTGCCAGCTCACCACTCCAGGGCGCAGGTGGAAACACCATATATTTT	CASSPLQGAGGNTIYF
TRBV19	-	TRBJ1-5	once	TGTGCCAGTAAGCGGTTTTTTAGCAATCAGCCCCAGCATTTT	CASKRFFSNQPQHF
TRBV28	-	TRBJ1-1	-	TGTGCCAGCAGTGAACGGACCCGGATGAACACTGAAGCTTTCTTT	CASSERTRMNTEAFF
TRBV7-9	-	TRBJ2-2	-	TGTGCCAGCAGCCAGGCCACCGGGGAGCTGTTTTTT	CASSQATGELFF
TRBV19	-	TRBJ1-1	-	TGTGCCAGTAGTATAGCCGGGTCAGAGGCTGAAGCTTTCTTT	CASSIAGSEAEAFF
TRBV10-1	-	TRBJ2-3	-	TGCGCCAGCAGTGAGTCGGGGGGCACAGATACGCAGTATTTT	CASSESGGTDTQYF
TRBV3-1/TRBV3-2	TRBD2	TRBJ2-5	-	TGTGCCAGCAGCCATGGGACTAGCGGGCCGGAGACCCAGTACTTC	CASSHGTSGPETQYF
TRBV11-1	-	TRBJ2-5	once	TGTGCCAGCAGCCCCCGACTAGAGGGGAGAGAGACCCAGTACTTC	CASSPRLEGRETQYF
TRBV6-1	TRBD1	TRBJ1-2	-	TGTGCCAGCAGTGAGATTACAGGGGGCGGATATGCTAACTATGGCTACACCTTC	CASSEITGGGYANYGYTF
TRBV27	-	TRBJ1-5	-	TGTGCCAGCAGTTTATGGGGGTATAGCAATCAGCCCCAGCATTTT	CASSLWGYSNQPQHF
TRBV7-9	TRBD2	TRBJ2-1	-	TGTGCCAGCAGTTCGACTAGCGGGAGGACCTACAATGAGCAGTTCTTC	CASSSTSGRTYNEQFF
TRBV5-4	-	TRBJ2-5	-	TGTGCCAGCAGCTTGGATGGACTTGGGGAGACCCAGTACTTC	CASSLDGLGETQYF
TRBV7-9	-	TRBJ2-7	few	TGTGCCAGCAGCTTAGGGGACTACGAGCAGTACTTC	CASSLGDYEQYF
TRBV7-9	-	TRBJ1-1	-	TGTGCCAGCAGCTTAGGAGGGGCCCGCATGAACACTGAAGCTTTCTTT	CASSLGGARMNTEAFF
TRBV5-1	-	TRBJ1-1	-	TGCGCCAGCAGCTTTTCACCGATGAACACTGAAGCTTTCTTT	CASSFSPMNTEAFF
TRBV6-5	-	TRBJ2-7	-	TGTGCCAGCAGCAAAGACAGTCCCTACGAGCAGTACTTC	CASSKDSPYEQYF
TRBV5-6	TRBD2	TRBJ2-1	-	TGTGCCAGCAGCTTGGGGGCGGGAGGTAATGAGCAGTTCTTC	CASSLGAGGNEQFF
TRBV6-1	-	TRBJ2-7	-	TGTGCCAGCAGTGAATGGGGACCGTACGAGCAGTACTTC	CASSEWGPYEQYF
TRBV6-5	-	TRBJ2-7	-	TGTGCCAGCAGTTACGGGGTTACCTACGAGCAGTACTTC	CASSYGVTYEQYF
TRBV5-1	-	TRBJ1-1	-	TGCGCCAGCAGCTTGGTTCGGGGACTCACTGAAGCTTTCTTT	CASSLVRGLTEAFF
TRBV6-1	-	TRBJ2-5	medium-sized	TGTGCCAGCAGTGAAGTTGGAGGGGCCCAAGAGACCCAGTACTTC	CASSEVGGAQETQYF
TRBV19	-	TRBJ1-6	-	TGTGCCAGTCAGGGATTCTATAATTCACCCCTCCACTTT	CASQGFYNSPLHF
TRBV27	-	TRBJ1-1	-	TGTGCCAGCAGTCCCACAGGGACGAACACTGAAGCTTTCTTT	CASSPTGTNTEAFF
TRBV15	TRBD2	TRBJ2-3	-	TGTGCCACCAGCACCCAAACTAGCGGGGTTACAGATACGCAGTATTTT	CATSTQTSGVTDTQYF
TRBV11-3	TRBD1	TRBJ2-7	once	TGTGCCAGCAGCCCCGGGACAGGGAAGAACGAGCAGTACTTC	CASSPGTGKNEQYF